Below are 19 T cell receptor beta chains sequenced from a single sample in a study of molecular identifiers for immune sequencing clone quantification. TCRdb processed the PCR reads anew with MiXCR; each CDR3 protein has one entry. The sample includes some 65,000 distinct CDR3 sequences, approximately 17% of them seen just once. Sequences were obtained from naive CD8+ T cells from blood, with Jurkat cell RNA spiked in. Specified subset: FACS-sorted CD8+CD4-CCR7+CD45RA+ naive T cells. Every receptor here comes from a human donor in good health. Some libraries in this study had Jurkat cell RNA spiked in.

Details on this clonotype: A single base separates this from a much larger clone, so it may be a read error. This rearrangement joins TRBV15 to TRBJ2-1; D is unresolved. Trimming removed 5 bases at V and 5 bases at J, with 19 bases between. Germline CDR1 LNHNV, CDR2 YYDKDF (reference sequence). The CDR3 covers 16 residues. The CDR3 DNA reads as TGTGCCACCAGCCCGCGGAGTAACGGGTCTAACAATGAGCAGTTCTTC. Translation: CATSPRSNGSNNEQFF.

This clonotype was seen repeatedly, ten times or more. The chain carries TRBV6-2 or TRBV6-3 and TRBJ2-5; TRBD2 is a possible D gene (5 bases). The germline gives CDR1 MNHEY, CDR2 SVGEGT. V gave up 2 bases and J gave up 5 bases, with 18 bases separating them. The CDR3 loop spans 16 amino acids. CDR3 in DNA: TGTGCCAGCAGTTACACGCTCCAGGAGGCGAGGGAGACCCAGTACTTC. This gives the protein CASSYTLQEARETQYF.

The chain links TRBV7-9 to TRBJ2-1; 8 bases line up with TRBD2. V trimming: 5 bases; J trimming: 6 bases; junction bases outside the gene matches: 9. This CDR3 has 15 residues. Germline CDR1 and CDR2: SEHNR and FQNEAQ (reference sequence). The CDR3 DNA reads as TGTGCCAGCAGCAGCGGGGGCCCACTATTCAATGAGCAGTTCTTC. Encoded protein: CASSSGGPLFNEQFF.

Ten or more counts support this clonotype. The CDR3 nucleotides read TGTGCCAGTAGTCCGAGTGGACAGGCCTACAATGAGCAGTTCTTC. Translating it yields CASSPSGQAYNEQFF. V and J are TRBV19 and TRBJ2-1; 7 nucleotides line up with TRBD1. This CDR3 region has 15 residues. V shed 5 bases, J shed 2 bases, and the junction held 6 bases outside the gene matches. Germline CDR1 is LNHDA and CDR2 is SQIVND (reference sequence).

This clonotype showed up many times. The genes are TRBV27 and TRBJ2-5, with 10 nucleotides matching TRBD2. CDR1 and CDR2 (germline): MNHEY, SMNVEV (reference sequence). This CDR3 has 16 residues. V trimming: 10 bases; J trimming: 5 bases; junction bases outside the gene matches: 16. CDR3: CATRGLAGDLGETQYF. The DNA for the CDR3 is TGTGCCACCAGGGGGCTAGCGGGGGACCTGGGGGAGACCCAGTACTTC.

This clonotype showed up many times. This chain joins TRBV6-5 and TRBJ2-7; D might be TRBD2 (5 bases). Germline CDR1 and CDR2: MNHEY and SVGAGI. Trimming pared 11 bases from V and 2 bases from J, leaving 13 bases between. The CDR3 length is 12 residues. The DNA for the CDR3 is TGTGCCTGCACACCCGGGACCTACGAGCAGTACTTC. Its protein product is CACTPGTYEQYF.

This clonotype came up many times. The CDR3 spells CAWSVGDKSLFDEQFF. The CDR3 DNA follows: TGTGCCTGGAGTGTGGGGGACAAGAGCCTTTTTGATGAGCAGTTCTTC. The chain is built from TRBV30 and TRBJ2-1, with a possible D match to TRBD1 (6 bases). There are 16 residues in the CDR3. The V gene's germline CDR1 is GTSNPN and CDR2 SVGIG (reference sequence). The V and J ends lost 0 bases and 8 bases respectively, with 20 bases between them. Full variable domain (missing parts from reference TRBV30 and TRBJ2-1): SQTIHQWPATLVQPVGSPLSLECTVEGTSNPNLYWYRQAAGRGLQLLFYSVGIGQISSEVPQNLSASRPQDRQFILSSKKLLLSDSGFYLCAWSVGDKSLFDEQFFGPGTRLTVL.

This clonotype was observed many times. CDR3 protein: CASSLYAGYSTYNEQFF. The CDR3 DNA sequence: TGCGCCAGCAGCTTGTACGCGGGATATAGTACCTACAATGAGCAGTTCTTC. This chain uses TRBV5-1 with TRBJ2-1; D perhaps matches TRBD2 (6 bases). Germline V gene data show CDR1 as SGHRS and CDR2 as YFSETQ. The CDR3 runs 17 residues. V was shortened by 1 base and J by 2 bases, with 16 bases between the two germline ends.

Many counts were recorded for this clonotype. The chain combines TRBV29-1 with TRBJ1-1; D is possibly TRBD1 (5 bases). CDR1 and CDR2 (germline): SQVTM, ANQGSEA. The ends were cut back, 6 bases at V and 4 bases at J, with 15 bases in the middle. CDR3 length: 13 residues. The CDR3 spells CSVDARATTEAFF. CDR3 bases: TGCAGCGTGGACGCCAGGGCAACCACTGAAGCTTTCTTT.

This clonotype was found many times. This CDR3 reads CAISESVGNTIYF. The DNA of the CDR3 is TGTGCCATCAGTGAGTCCGTCGGAAACACCATATATTTT. The chain employs TRBV10-3 and TRBJ1-3; D uncertain. Trimming removed 0 bases from V and 4 bases from J, with 4 bases in between. Looked up from germline, CDR1 is ENHRY and CDR2 is SYGVKD. This CDR3 spans 13 amino acids.

This clonotype came up many times. V and J are TRBV12-3 or TRBV12-4 and TRBJ1-4, with 9 bases lining up with TRBD1. With V trimmed by 7 bases and J by 7 bases, 13 bases remained unmatched. CDR3 length: 16 residues. The DNA for the CDR3 is TGTGCCAGCACCGGGGACAGGGAAGCAATTGGTGAAAAACTGTTTTTT. This gives the protein CASTGDREAIGEKLFF.

This clonotype was detected ten times or more. The rearrangement uses TRBV7-6 and TRBJ2-7; D may be TRBD1 (5 bases). Looked up from germline, CDR1 is SGHVS and CDR2 is FNYEAQ. V lost 1 base and J lost 5, with 9 bases in between. The CDR3 covers 13 residues. CDR3 region: CASSLEGINEQYF. For the CDR3, the DNA is TGTGCCAGCAGCTTAGAGGGGATCAACGAGCAGTACTTC.

Comment on this clonotype: A much larger clone differs by one base, so this may be a read error. The chain uses TRBV7-8 and TRBJ1-1; tentatively, D is TRBD1 (5 bases). From germline, CDR1 is SGHVS and CDR2 FQNEAQ. Trimming left V 1 base short and J 6 bases short, with 18 bases between. This CDR3 region has 16 residues. The DNA for the CDR3 is TGTGCCAGCAGCTTAGTGCGAGGGGAAGTGGACGCTGAAGCTTTCTTT. Amino acids: CASSLVRGEVDAEAFF.

The table lists this clonotype with many counts. The rearrangement joins TRBV27 to TRBJ2-7, with D tentatively TRBD1 (6 bases). The germline gives CDR1 MNHEY, CDR2 SMNVEV (reference sequence). The CDR3 totals 14 residues. Trimming took off 2 bases at V and 3 bases at J, with 11 bases between the two ends. The CDR3 coding sequence is TGTGCCAGCAGTTTAAGGGGGACCCGCTACGAGCAGTACTTC. It specifies CASSLRGTRYEQYF.

This clonotype has more than one count but fewer than ten. The chain recombines TRBV5-5 with TRBJ2-5, with 7 bases lining up with TRBD1. Germline trimming cut 7 bases from V and 5 bases from J; bases unmatched to any gene: 8. The CDR3 is made up of 13 amino acids. The germline V gene encodes CDR1 SGHKS and CDR2 YYEKEE (reference sequence). Here the CDR3 DNA reads TGTGCCAGCGAAGGGGGCCGGTGGGAGACCCAGTACTTC. Amino acids: CASEGGRWETQYF.

This clonotype was detected many times. V and J are TRBV4-1 and TRBJ1-1, with D possibly matching TRBD1 (5 bases). Germline V gives CDR1 MGHRA, CDR2 YSYEKL. Trimming took off 4 bases at V and 4 bases at J, with 16 bases between the two ends. This CDR3 has 15 amino acids. The DNA for the CDR3 is TGCGCCAGCAGCCTGGCCCCAGGGTTAGGCACTGAAGCTTTCTTT. As protein: CASSLAPGLGTEAFF.

Details on this clonotype: This may arise from a read error, as a much more abundant clone is one base away. The DNA for the CDR3 is TGCGCCAGCAGCCTACGGGACAACACCTACGAGCGGTACTTC. This encodes CASSLRDNTYERYF. The V call is TRBV4-1, the J call TRBJ2-7, with D perhaps matching TRBD1 (6 bases). The germline gives CDR1 MGHRA, CDR2 YSYEKL. The CDR3 length is 14 residues.

There are many counts of this clonotype. The chain combines TRBV6-5 with TRBJ1-4; TRBD1 is a possible D gene (6 bases). Trimming removed 2 bases from V and 8 bases from J, with 12 bases in between. This CDR3 has 14 amino acids. Looked up from germline, CDR1 is MNHEY and CDR2 is SVGAGI. The chain's CDR3 is CASSYLQGGEKLFF. CDR3 DNA sequence: TGTGCCAGCAGTTACCTACAGGGTGGGGAAAAACTGTTTTTT.

The chain employs TRBV19 and TRBJ2-7; 9 bases fit TRBD2. The CDR3 loop spans 14 amino acids. The germline V gene encodes CDR1 LNHDA and CDR2 SQIVND (reference sequence). Trimming took 3 bases from V and 7 from J; bases not matched to a gene: 7. The CDR3, as DNA: TGTGCCAGTAGTATGAGGCTAGCGGGGCCAGAGCAGTACTTC. Amino acid sequence: CASSMRLAGPEQYF.